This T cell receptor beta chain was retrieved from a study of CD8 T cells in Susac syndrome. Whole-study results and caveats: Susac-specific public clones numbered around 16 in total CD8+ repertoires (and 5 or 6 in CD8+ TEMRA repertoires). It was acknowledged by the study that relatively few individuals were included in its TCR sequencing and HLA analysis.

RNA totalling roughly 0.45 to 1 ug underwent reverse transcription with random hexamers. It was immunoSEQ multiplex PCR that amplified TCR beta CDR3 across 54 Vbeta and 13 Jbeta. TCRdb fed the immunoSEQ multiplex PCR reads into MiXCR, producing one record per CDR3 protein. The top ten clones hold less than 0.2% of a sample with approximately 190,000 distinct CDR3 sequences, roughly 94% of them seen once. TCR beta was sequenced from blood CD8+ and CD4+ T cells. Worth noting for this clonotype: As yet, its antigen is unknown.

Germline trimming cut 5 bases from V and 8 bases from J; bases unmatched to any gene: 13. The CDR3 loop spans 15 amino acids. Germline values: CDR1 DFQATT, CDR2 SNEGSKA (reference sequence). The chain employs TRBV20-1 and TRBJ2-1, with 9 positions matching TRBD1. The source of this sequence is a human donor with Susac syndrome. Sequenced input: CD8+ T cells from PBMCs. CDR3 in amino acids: CSAPTTGGSIDEQFF. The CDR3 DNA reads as TGCAGTGCTCCGACGACAGGGGGTTCTATCGATGAGCAGTTCTTC.